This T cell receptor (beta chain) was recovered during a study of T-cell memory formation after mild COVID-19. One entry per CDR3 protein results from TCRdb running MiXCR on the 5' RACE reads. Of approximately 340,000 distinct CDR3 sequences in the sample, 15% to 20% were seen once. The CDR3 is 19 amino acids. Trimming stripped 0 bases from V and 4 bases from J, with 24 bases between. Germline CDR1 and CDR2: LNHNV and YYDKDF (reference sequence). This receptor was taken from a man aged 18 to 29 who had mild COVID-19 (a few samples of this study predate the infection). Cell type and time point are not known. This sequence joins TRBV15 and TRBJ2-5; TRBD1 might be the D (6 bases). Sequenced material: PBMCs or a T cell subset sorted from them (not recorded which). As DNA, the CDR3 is TGTGCCACCAGCAGAGATCGGTCGGGCAGGGGAATTGTCCGAGAGACCCAGTACTTC. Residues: CATSRDRSGRGIVRETQYF.